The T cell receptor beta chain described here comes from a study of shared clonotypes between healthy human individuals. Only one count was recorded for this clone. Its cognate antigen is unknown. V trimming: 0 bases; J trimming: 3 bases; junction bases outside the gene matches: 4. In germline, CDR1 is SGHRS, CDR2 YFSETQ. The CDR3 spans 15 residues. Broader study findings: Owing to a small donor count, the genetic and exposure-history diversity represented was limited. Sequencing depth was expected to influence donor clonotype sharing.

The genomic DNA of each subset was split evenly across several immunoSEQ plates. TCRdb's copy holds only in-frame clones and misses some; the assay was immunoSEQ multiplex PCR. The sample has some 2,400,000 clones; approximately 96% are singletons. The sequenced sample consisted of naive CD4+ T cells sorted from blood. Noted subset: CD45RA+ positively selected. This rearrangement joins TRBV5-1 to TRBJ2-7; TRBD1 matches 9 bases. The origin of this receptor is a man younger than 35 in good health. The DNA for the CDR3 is TGCGCCAGCAGCTTGGGACAGGGGGGCCGCTACGAGCAGTACTTC. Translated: CASSLGQGGRYEQYF.